A single sample is the source of the 25 T cell receptor beta chains below, sequenced in a study of blood T cell repertoires in COVID-19. Assay: immunoSEQ multiplex PCR; the TCRdb copy retains only in-frame clones and omits some. The table records about 200,000 clones, 80% of them present only once. The sample was peripheral blood. The receptor set was obtained from a woman in her seventies with acute or convalescent COVID-19.

The chain combines TRBV20-1 with TRBJ2-1; 10 nucleotides line up with TRBD2. Germline V CDR1 and CDR2: DFQATT, SNEGSKA (reference sequence). This CDR3 contains 14 residues. The V segment lost 3 bases and the J segment 6 bases; nucleotides outside the gene matches: 5. The CDR3 bases are TGCAGTGCTAGTAGGCTAGCGGGAGTCAATGAGCAGTTCTTC. Its translation is CSASRLAGVNEQFF.

V gene TRBV19 combines with J gene TRBJ2-7; TRBD2 might be the D (6 bases). V shed 2 bases and J shed 7 bases, with 18 bases lying between them. The CDR3 covers 15 residues. Germline V CDR1 and CDR2: LNHDA, SQIVND (reference sequence). The CDR3 DNA is TGTGCCAGTAGTATATTGGGGGGTCCCAGATCGGAGCAGTACTTC. It encodes CASSILGGPRSEQYF. The full variable domain, in which reference TRBV19 and TRBJ2-7 provide the parts outside the CDR3, is DGGITQSPKYLFRKEGQNVTLSCEQNLNHDAMYWYRQDPGQGLRLIYYSQIVNDFQKGDIAEGYSVSREKKESFPLTVTSAQKNPTAFYLCASSILGGPRSEQYFGPGTRLTVT.

The V gene is TRBV4-1, the J gene TRBJ2-1; no clear D gene. V lost 7 bases to trimming and J lost 0 bases, with 16 bases between them. Germline CDR1 is MGHRA and CDR2 is YSYEKL. This CDR3 comprises 16 residues. The CDR3 here is CASIPGLSSSYNEQFF. CDR3 nucleotides: TGCGCCAGCATCCCAGGCCTCTCGAGCTCCTACAATGAGCAGTTCTTC.

The rearrangement joins TRBV18 to TRBJ2-3, with TRBD2 matching over 10 bases. Germline lookup yields CDR1 KGHSH and CDR2 LQKENI. This CDR3 has 15 amino acids. V was pared by 1 base and J by 4 bases, with 2 bases of the junction left unmatched. The CDR3 sequence: CASSPQREGPDTQYF. The CDR3 DNA follows: TGTGCCAGCTCACCACAGCGGGAGGGTCCAGATACGCAGTATTTT.

The gene calls are TRBV7-2 and TRBJ2-5, with a weak D call TRBD1 (7 bases). Per germline, CDR1 SGHTA and CDR2 FQGNSA. The V end lost 1 base, the J end lost 5 bases, and 17 bases lay between the germline ends. This CDR3 has 16 amino acids. The CDR3 is CASSLVGLAGGETQYF. In DNA form, the CDR3 reads TGTGCCAGCAGCTTAGTAGGTCTCGCAGGGGGGGAGACCCAGTACTTC.

The V and J genes are TRBV27 and TRBJ2-5; tentative D call: TRBD2 (5 bases). The ends were cut back, 4 bases at V and 5 bases at J, with 23 bases in the middle. Germline V lookup: CDR1 MNHEY, CDR2 SMNVEV (reference sequence). The CDR3 length is 17 residues. CDR3 in amino acids: CASSSRLWTDGRETQYF. In nucleotides, the CDR3 is TGTGCCAGCAGTTCCCGTCTCTGGACTGACGGCAGGGAGACCCAGTACTTC.

This chain links TRBV9 with TRBJ2-7, with TRBD2 matching over 8 bases. The germline CDR1 and CDR2 sequences are SGDLS and YYNGEE. With 0 bases clipped from V and 2 bases from J, the junction kept 10 bases outside the gene matches. The length of the CDR3 is 17 residues. This chain's CDR3 is CASSVAPSGQVTYEQYF. Written as DNA, the CDR3 is TGTGCCAGCAGCGTAGCTCCTAGCGGGCAGGTAACCTACGAGCAGTACTTC.

The J gene is TRBJ2-1, the V gene TRBV5-1; D unclear. Per germline, CDR1 SGHRS and CDR2 YFSETQ. Trimming left V 2 bases short and J 3 bases short, with 3 bases between. The CDR3 length is 12 residues. This chain's CDR3 is CASSFNYNEQFF. CDR3 DNA: TGCGCCAGCAGCTTCAACTACAATGAGCAGTTCTTC.

This clone turned up a few times. This sequence joins TRBV27 and TRBJ2-5; D call uncertain. This CDR3 is 14 amino acids long. Germline CDR1 MNHEY, CDR2 SMNVEV (reference sequence). V was cut by 4 bases and J by 0 bases, with 9 bases left in between. This CDR3 reads CASSSRPDQETQYF. The CDR3 DNA sequence: TGTGCCAGCAGTTCCAGGCCTGACCAAGAGACCCAGTACTTC.

The J gene is TRBJ2-1, the V gene TRBV18, with D hard to call. The V end lost 0 bases, the J end lost 8 bases, and 11 bases lay between the germline ends. The V gene's germline CDR1 is KGHSH and CDR2 LQKENI. This CDR3 has 14 amino acids. CDR3 sequence (DNA): TGTGCCAGCTCACCACCGAGGTCCCCCGATGAGCAGTTCTTC. It specifies CASSPPRSPDEQFF. Looking up the rest from reference TRBV18 and TRBJ2-1 gives the full variable domain: NAGVMQNPRHLVRRRGQEARLRCSPMKGHSHVYWYRQLPEEGLKFMVYLQKENIIDESGMPKERFSAEFPKEGPSILRIQQVVRGDSAAYFCASSPPRSPDEQFFGPGTRLTVL.

This chain links TRBV19 with TRBJ1-5; the D is unclear. The CDR3 is 14 amino acids. V was clipped by 1 base and J by 7 bases, with 11 bases between them. Per the germline V gene, CDR1 is LNHDA and CDR2 is SQIVND (reference sequence). In DNA form, the CDR3 reads TGTGCCAGTAGTATAGTCGGAGGGAACCAGCCCCAGCATTTT. Translated: CASSIVGGNQPQHF.

This sequence joins TRBV28 and TRBJ2-5; 9 bases match TRBD1. The CDR3 consists of 16 residues. The germline gives CDR1 MDHEN, CDR2 SYDVKM. The V and J ends lost 5 bases and 1 base, in that order; junction bases with no gene match: 8. CDR3 coding DNA: TGTGCCAGCAGTGCCCCCGGGACAGGGTCCCAAGAGACCCAGTACTTC. Its protein product is CASSAPGTGSQETQYF.

V usage is TRBV2 and J usage is TRBJ2-1, with 13 bases matching TRBD2. This CDR3 contains 18 residues. V lost 6 bases to trimming and J lost 8 bases; unmatched junction nucleotides: 16. Germline loops: CDR1 SNHLY, CDR2 FYNNEI. The CDR3 protein is CASRRTGTGLAGVDEQFF. CDR3 DNA: TGTGCCAGCAGAAGGACAGGAACCGGACTAGCGGGAGTCGATGAGCAGTTCTTC.

The V gene is TRBV24-1, the J gene TRBJ2-3; 13 bases are a match to TRBD2. The J segment lost 6 bases and the V segment lost 5 bases, leaving 4 bases of the junction unmatched. This CDR3 region has 15 residues. Germline V gives CDR1 KGHDR, CDR2 SFDVKD. In DNA form, the CDR3 reads TGTGCCACCAGTGCCGGGACTAGCGGGATCGATACGCAGTATTTT. This gives the protein CATSAGTSGIDTQYF.

This clone was counted at least ten times. This chain uses TRBV4-1 with TRBJ2-7; 14 bases agree with TRBD2. The germline V gene encodes CDR1 MGHRA and CDR2 YSYEKL. This CDR3 region has 16 residues. With V trimmed by 1 base and J by 6 bases, 5 bases remained unmatched. The CDR3 DNA is TGCGCCAGCAGCCAAGGAGGGACTAGCGGGAGATCCGAGCAGTACTTC. Translating it yields CASSQGGTSGRSEQYF.

The chain recombines TRBV19 with TRBJ2-7; possible D gene TRBD1, 5 bases. Deletions cut 3 bases from V and 3 bases from J, with 9 bases between. Germline values: CDR1 LNHDA, CDR2 SQIVND (reference sequence). CDR3 size: 13 residues. The CDR3 bases are TGTGCCAGTAGTATTGACAGTAACTACGAGCAGTACTTC. Amino acids: CASSIDSNYEQYF.

The genes are TRBV5-4 and TRBJ1-1; D is unresolved. The CDR3 loop spans 13 amino acids. CDR1 and CDR2 from the germline V gene are SGHNT and YYREEE (reference sequence). The germline V and J ends were trimmed by 3 bases and 1 base, with 7 bases remaining between them. CDR3 nucleotides: TGTGCCAGCAGCTCCGTCTCGAACACTGAAGCTTTCTTT. This encodes CASSSVSNTEAFF.

This rearrangement joins TRBV6-4 to TRBJ1-1, with D possibly being TRBD1 (5 bases). Per the germline V gene, CDR1 is MRHNA and CDR2 is SNTAGT. The CDR3 length is 13 residues. The germline V and J ends were trimmed by 4 bases and 1 base, with 7 bases remaining between them. Written as DNA, the CDR3 is TGTGCCAGCAGTGGACAGAAGAACACTGAAGCTTTCTTT. Translating gives CASSGQKNTEAFF.

The rearrangement uses TRBV10-1 and TRBJ2-5, with a weak D call TRBD2 (6 bases). This CDR3 comprises 14 residues. The V gene's germline CDR1 is WNHNN and CDR2 SYGVQD (reference sequence). The V and J ends lost 2 bases and 5 bases respectively, with 12 bases between them. This CDR3 reads CASSEPTRPETQYF. The CDR3, as DNA: TGCGCCAGCAGTGAGCCGACTAGACCGGAGACCCAGTACTTC.

In this sample, this clone turned up a few times. This chain connects TRBV7-8 to TRBJ1-2; D perhaps matches TRBD1 (6 bases). Trimming removed 5 bases at V and 0 bases at J, with 13 bases between. This CDR3 has 15 amino acids. Germline CDR1 is SGHVS and CDR2 is FQNEAQ. The CDR3 region has the DNA TGTGCCAGCAGCCTCCGGGACACTGCTAACTATGGCTACACCTTC. As protein: CASSLRDTANYGYTF.

The chain is built from TRBV2 and TRBJ2-7, with TRBD1 as a possible D gene (6 bases). There are 12 residues in the CDR3. V was pared by 11 bases and J by 3 bases, with 14 bases between. The germline V gene encodes CDR1 SNHLY and CDR2 FYNNEI. In nucleotides, the CDR3 is TGTGCCGGTATCAGGGGTGGCTACGAGCAGTACTTC. This encodes CAGIRGGYEQYF.

The V call is TRBV2, the J call TRBJ2-2; 9 bases map to TRBD1. V shed 5 bases and J 5 bases; nucleotides not matched to a gene: 6. The CDR3 length is 15 residues. Germline loops: CDR1 SNHLY, CDR2 FYNNEI. CDR3 sequence reads: CASSPWTGETGELFF. CDR3 coding DNA: TGTGCCAGCAGTCCCTGGACAGGGGAAACCGGGGAGCTGTTTTTT.

The CDR3 sequence is CATSGQGARNEQFF. For the CDR3, the DNA is TGCGCCACCTCGGGACAGGGGGCGCGAAATGAGCAGTTCTTC. The chain links TRBV5-1 to TRBJ2-1; 12 nucleotides agree with TRBD1. V lost 9 bases, J lost 7 bases, and 8 bases stayed unmatched. The CDR3 has 14 residues. The germline V gene encodes CDR1 SGHRS and CDR2 YFSETQ.

This sequence joins TRBV10-1 and TRBJ2-1; 8 nucleotides line up with TRBD2. This CDR3 is 14 amino acids long. The germline gives CDR1 WNHNN, CDR2 SYGVQD (reference sequence). J was trimmed by 4 bases and V by 6 bases; bases with no gene match: 5. The CDR3 coding sequence is TGCGCCAGCAGGAATTTAGCGGGATACAATGAGCAGTTCTTC. It yields the protein CASRNLAGYNEQFF.

The chain joins TRBV2 to TRBJ2-1, with 10 positions matching TRBD2. Trimming at V came to 2 bases and at J to 4 bases, leaving 5 bases not matched to a gene. This CDR3 is 16 amino acids long. CDR1 SNHLY and CDR2 FYNNEI come from the germline V gene. The CDR3 DNA reads as TGTGCCAGCAGTGAATTTGGACTAGCGGAATACAATGAGCAGTTCTTC. Amino acids: CASSEFGLAEYNEQFF.